The 17 T cell receptor beta chains in this list originate from one sample, sequenced in a study of cytomegalovirus exposure and HLA in healthy donors. The PCR was carried out with 60 Vbeta primers and 13 Jbeta primers. The protocol was immunoSEQ multiplex PCR, while the TCRdb copy is restricted to in-frame clones and leaves out a portion. The sample includes approximately 220,000 clones, approximately 79% seen only once; the top ten take 1.5% to 2%. The sample consisted of PBMCs. These receptors were taken from a male donor in good health and CMV-seronegative.

The chain carries TRBV5-5 and TRBJ2-6, with unresolved D. Germline V gene lookup returns CDR1 SGHKS and CDR2 YYEKEE (reference sequence). V was cut by 3 bases and J by 0 bases, with 7 bases left in between. There are 15 residues in the CDR3. The DNA of the CDR3 is TGTGCCAGCAGCTCATATAGCTCTGGGGCCAACGTCCTGACTTTC. It translates to CASSSYSSGANVLTF.

This rearrangement joins TRBV9 to TRBJ2-1; D is uncertain. This CDR3 comprises 13 residues. V was trimmed by 0 bases and J by 3 bases, leaving 4 bases between them. The germline V gene encodes CDR1 SGDLS and CDR2 YYNGEE. The CDR3 DNA sequence: TGTGCCAGCAGCGTAGCAATCTACAATGAGCAGTTCTTC. Amino acid sequence: CASSVAIYNEQFF.

V gene TRBV30 combines with J gene TRBJ2-7; D is unclear. Germline V gives CDR1 GTSNPN, CDR2 SVGIG (reference sequence). V lost 5 bases and J 0 bases, leaving 5 bases between the germline ends. The CDR3 is made up of 11 amino acids. The CDR3 DNA reads TGTGCCTGGGAGGCCTCCTACGAGCAGTACTTC. It translates to CAWEASYEQYF.

The chain's CDR3 is CASSSRDRGRGEKLFF. CDR3 coding DNA: TGTGCCAGCAGTTCCCGGGACAGGGGGCGGGGTGAAAAACTGTTTTTT. The J gene is TRBJ1-4, the V gene TRBV28, with 12 bases aligning to TRBD1. Germline V gives CDR1 MDHEN, CDR2 SYDVKM. V trimming: 4 bases; J trimming: 7 bases; junction bases outside the gene matches: 7. The CDR3 sequence is 16 residues long.

The gene calls are TRBV19 and TRBJ2-2, with TRBD1 matching 9 bases. Germline-derived CDR1 and CDR2 are LNHDA and SQIVND (reference sequence). The CDR3 contains 14 residues. With 4 bases clipped from V and 8 bases from J, the junction kept 5 bases outside the gene matches. The CDR3 DNA reads as TGTGCCAGTAGTAGGGGACAGGGAGGAGGGGAGCTGTTTTTT. Amino acids: CASSRGQGGGELFF.

As DNA, the CDR3 is TGTGCCAGCAAGCTAGAGCAGTACTTC. It codes for CASKLEQYF. V usage is TRBV21-1 and J usage is TRBJ2-7; the table's D call of TRBD2 was not tested on the DNA. TRBV21-1 is flagged as a pseudogene. The CDR3 has 9 residues.

V is TRBV27 and J is TRBJ2-3, with 9 bases identical to TRBD2. Trimming at V came to 6 bases and at J to 3 bases, leaving 4 bases not matched to a gene. The CDR3 contains 14 residues. CDR1 is MNHEY, CDR2 SMNVEV, per germline (reference sequence). The CDR3 DNA is TGTGCCAGCAGAAGGACTAGCGCGACAGATACGCAGTATTTT. This encodes CASRRTSATDTQYF.

This sequence joins TRBV14 and TRBJ2-1; the D gene is possibly TRBD2 (5 bases). Trimming left V 3 bases short and J 1 base short, with 7 bases between. Germline lookup yields CDR1 SGHDN and CDR2 FVKESK. This CDR3 region has 14 residues. This CDR3 reads CASSHSGSYNEQFF. The CDR3 DNA reads as TGTGCCAGCAGCCACTCGGGGTCCTACAATGAGCAGTTCTTC.

This clone was seen once. V is TRBV25-1 and J is TRBJ2-7; 7 bases map to TRBD1. The CDR3 runs 15 residues. V dropped 2 bases and J dropped 4; count of bases not matched to a gene: 8. In germline, CDR1 is MGHDK, CDR2 SYGVNS. The CDR3 nucleotides read TGTGCCAGCAGTGAAAAAACAGGGGTTAAGTACGAGCAGTACTTC. This sequence encodes CASSEKTGVKYEQYF.

The V call is TRBV30, the J call TRBJ2-3; D is uncertain. With 2 bases removed from V and 0 bases from J, the gap between germline ends came to 9 bases. This CDR3 has 14 amino acids. Looked up from germline, CDR1 is GTSNPN and CDR2 is SVGIG (reference sequence). This chain's CDR3 is CAWSPLASTDTQYF. The CDR3 DNA reads TGTGCCTGGAGTCCCCTGGCAAGCACAGATACGCAGTATTTT.

The chain links TRBV11-1 to TRBJ2-2; TRBD2 agrees at 12 bases. CDR1 and CDR2 (germline): SGHAT, FQDESV (reference sequence). The CDR3 extends over 17 amino acids. J was trimmed by 1 base and V by 3 bases; bases with no gene match: 3. The CDR3 coding sequence is TGTGCCAGCAGCTTGACTAGCGGGGGTGTGAACACCGGGGAGCTGTTTTTT. This translates into CASSLTSGGVNTGELFF.

V and J are TRBV6-5 and TRBJ2-4; tentative D call: TRBD1 (6 bases). The ends were cut back, 8 bases at V and 5 bases at J, with 13 bases in the middle. Germline V gene lookup returns CDR1 MNHEY and CDR2 SVGAGI. The CDR3 has 13 amino acids. The CDR3 DNA follows: TGTGCCAGCGGAGGACAGCCCCAAAACATTCAGTACTTC. This encodes CASGGQPQNIQYF.

CDR3 sequence: CARSREQYF. CDR3 sequence (DNA): TGTGCCAGGTCTCGGGAGCAGTACTTC. V usage is TRBV21-1 and J usage is TRBJ2-7; TRBD2 was called by the table and not checked on the DNA. TRBV21-1 is annotated as a pseudogene. This CDR3 has 9 residues.

As for this clone: The sample carries other DNA sequences with the same CDR3. The V call is TRBV2, the J call TRBJ2-7; 8 bases agree with TRBD1. This CDR3 comprises 14 residues. Germline CDR1 is SNHLY and CDR2 is FYNNEI. Trimming cost V 4 bases and J 3 bases; bases outside gene matches: 5. The CDR3 loop reads CASSGRTGSYEQYF. The CDR3 DNA reads as TGTGCCAGCAGTGGAAGGACAGGGAGCTACGAGCAGTACTTC.

The chain recombines TRBV28 with TRBJ1-5, with TRBD1 as a possible D gene (6 bases). This CDR3 contains 18 residues. Deletions cut 6 bases from V and 5 bases from J, with 26 bases between. Germline V gene data show CDR1 as MDHEN and CDR2 as SYDVKM. CDR3 DNA: TGTGCCAGCAGCCGCCCCGATGTCACTACGGGGGGCCATCAGCCCCAGCATTTT. It translates to CASSRPDVTTGGHQPQHF. The full variable domain, completed using reference TRBV28 and TRBJ1-5, is DVKVTQSSRYLVKRTGEKVFLECVQDMDHENMFWYRQDPGLGLRLIYFSYDVKMKEKGDIPEGYSVSREKKERFSLILESASTNQTSMYLCASSRPDVTTGGHQPQHFGDGTRLSIL.

This rearrangement joins TRBV5-4 to TRBJ1-2; tentative D call: TRBD1 (5 bases). Trimming took off 9 bases at V and 2 bases at J, with 23 bases between the two ends. CDR1 and CDR2 from the germline V gene are SGHNT and YYREEE (reference sequence). The CDR3 is made up of 16 amino acids. Written as DNA, the CDR3 is TGTGCCATCCCGGGCGGCAGGGAGGCCCCCAACTATGGCTACACCTTC. Translation: CAIPGGREAPNYGYTF.

This chain uses TRBV27 with TRBJ2-7; 8 bases are a match to TRBD2. V was clipped by 5 bases and J by 2 bases; unmatched bases: 8. Germline V gene sequence: CDR1 MNHEY, CDR2 SMNVEV (reference sequence). The CDR3 extends over 15 amino acids. This chain's CDR3 is CASSPRGSGTYEQYF. In nucleotides, the CDR3 is TGTGCCAGCAGTCCCCGAGGTAGCGGGACCTACGAGCAGTACTTC.